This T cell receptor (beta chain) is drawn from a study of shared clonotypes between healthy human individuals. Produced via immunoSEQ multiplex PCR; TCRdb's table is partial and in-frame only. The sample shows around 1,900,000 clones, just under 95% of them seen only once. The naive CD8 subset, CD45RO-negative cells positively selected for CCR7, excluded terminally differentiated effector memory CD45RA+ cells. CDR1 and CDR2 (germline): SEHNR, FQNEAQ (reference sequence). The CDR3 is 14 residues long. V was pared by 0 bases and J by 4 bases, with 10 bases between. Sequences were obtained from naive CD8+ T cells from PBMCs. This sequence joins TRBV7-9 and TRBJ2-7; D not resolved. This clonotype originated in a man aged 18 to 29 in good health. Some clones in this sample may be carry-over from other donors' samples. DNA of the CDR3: TGTGCCAGCAGCTTAGCGCTCAGCCCGTACGAGCAGTACTTC. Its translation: CASSLALSPYEQYF.